This T cell receptor (beta chain) was identified in a study of CD8+ T cells in alopecia areata. cDNA serving as the sequencing template came from extracted, reverse transcribed RNA. Sequenced by immunoSEQ multiplex PCR; TCRdb stores in-frame clones only, minus some. The table shows 200,000 to 250,000 clones, with around 66% occurring only once. Treatment: oral pan-JAK inhibitor, 5-10 mg twice daily. Looked up from germline, CDR1 is MGHDK and CDR2 is SYGVNS. The CDR3 contains 16 residues. The ends were cut back, 5 bases at V and 1 base at J, with 17 bases in the middle. The clonotype originates from a human donor with alopecia areata. The material was CD4+ T cells sorted from blood, obtained between weeks 43 and 45, from a patient treated with tofacitinib. V usage is TRBV25-1 and J usage is TRBJ1-2; D uncertain. The CDR3 DNA is TGTGCCAGCAGTCCCCCGATTCAGACGATTAACTATGGCTACACCTTC. The encoded protein is CASSPPIQTINYGYTF.